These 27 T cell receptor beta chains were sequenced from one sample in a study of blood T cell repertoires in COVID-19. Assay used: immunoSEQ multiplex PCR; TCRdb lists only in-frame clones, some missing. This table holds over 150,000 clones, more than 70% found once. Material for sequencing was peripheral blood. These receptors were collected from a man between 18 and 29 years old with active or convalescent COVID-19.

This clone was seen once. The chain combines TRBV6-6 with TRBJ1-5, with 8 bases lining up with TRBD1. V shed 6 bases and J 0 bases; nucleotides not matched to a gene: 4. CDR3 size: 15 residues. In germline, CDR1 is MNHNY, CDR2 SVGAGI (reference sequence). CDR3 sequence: CASRTGQGSNQPQHF. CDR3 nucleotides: TGTGCCAGCAGGACTGGACAGGGTAGCAATCAGCCCCAGCATTTT.

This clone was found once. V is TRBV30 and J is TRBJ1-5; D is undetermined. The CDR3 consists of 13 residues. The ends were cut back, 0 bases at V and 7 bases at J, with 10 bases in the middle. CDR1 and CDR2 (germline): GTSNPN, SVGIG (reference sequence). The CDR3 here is CAWSVEGMQPQHF. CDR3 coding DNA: TGTGCCTGGAGTGTAGAGGGAATGCAGCCCCAGCATTTT.

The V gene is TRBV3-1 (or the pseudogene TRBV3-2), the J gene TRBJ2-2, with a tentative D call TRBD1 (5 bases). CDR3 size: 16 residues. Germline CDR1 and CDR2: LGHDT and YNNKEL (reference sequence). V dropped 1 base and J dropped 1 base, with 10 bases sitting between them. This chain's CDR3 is CASSQARALNTGELFF. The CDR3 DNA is TGTGCCAGCAGCCAAGCCAGGGCACTGAACACCGGGGAGCTGTTTTTT.

The CDR3 DNA sequence: TGTGCCAGCAGCGTAGCAGGGGTAGGCTACACCTTC. The encoded protein is CASSVAGVGYTF. This chain joins TRBV9 and TRBJ1-2; a possible D gene is TRBD1 (6 bases). This CDR3 region has 12 residues. Looked up from germline, CDR1 is SGDLS and CDR2 is YYNGEE. V was shortened by 0 bases and J by 8 bases, with 8 bases between the two germline ends.

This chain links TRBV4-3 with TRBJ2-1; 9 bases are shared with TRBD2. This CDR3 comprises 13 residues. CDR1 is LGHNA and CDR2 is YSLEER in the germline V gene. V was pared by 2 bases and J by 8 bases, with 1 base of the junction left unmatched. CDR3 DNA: TGCGCCAGCAGCCAACTAGCGGGATATGAGCAGTTCTTC. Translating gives CASSQLAGYEQFF.

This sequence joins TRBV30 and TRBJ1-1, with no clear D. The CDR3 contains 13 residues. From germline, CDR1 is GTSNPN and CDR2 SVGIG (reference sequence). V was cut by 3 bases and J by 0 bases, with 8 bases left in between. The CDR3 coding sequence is TGTGCCTGGAGATTACGGGTGAACACTGAAGCTTTCTTT. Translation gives CAWRLRVNTEAFF.

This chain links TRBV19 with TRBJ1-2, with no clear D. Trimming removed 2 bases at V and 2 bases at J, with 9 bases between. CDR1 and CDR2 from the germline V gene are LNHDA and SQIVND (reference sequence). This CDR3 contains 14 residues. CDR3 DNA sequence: TGTGCCAGTAGTATACGGTCTGAGAACTATGGCTACACCTTC. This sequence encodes CASSIRSENYGYTF.

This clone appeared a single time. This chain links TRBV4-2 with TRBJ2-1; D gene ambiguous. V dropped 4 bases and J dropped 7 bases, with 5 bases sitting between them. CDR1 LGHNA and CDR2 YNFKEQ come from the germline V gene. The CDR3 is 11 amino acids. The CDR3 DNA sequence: TGTGCCAGCAGCCTTTCTAATGAGCAGTTCTTC. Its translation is CASSLSNEQFF.

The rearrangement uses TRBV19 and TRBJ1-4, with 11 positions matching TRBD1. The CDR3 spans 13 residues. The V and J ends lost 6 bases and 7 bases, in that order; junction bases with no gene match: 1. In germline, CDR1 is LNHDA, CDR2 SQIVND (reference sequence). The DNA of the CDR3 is TGTGCCAGTAGAGGGACAGGGGGTGAAAAACTGTTTTTT. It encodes CASRGTGGEKLFF.

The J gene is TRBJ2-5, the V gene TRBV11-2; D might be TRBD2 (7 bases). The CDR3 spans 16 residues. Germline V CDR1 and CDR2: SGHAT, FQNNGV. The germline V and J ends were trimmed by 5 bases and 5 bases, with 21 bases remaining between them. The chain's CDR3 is CASSPHGGADGETQYF. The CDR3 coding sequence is TGTGCCAGCAGCCCACATGGGGGGGCTGATGGTGAGACCCAGTACTTC.

CDR3 DNA sequence: TGTGCCAGCAGGCAGGGATACGAAAAACTGTTTTTT. Its protein product is CASRQGYEKLFF. The chain employs TRBV2 and TRBJ1-4; tentatively, D is TRBD1 (5 bases). Trimming removed 6 bases from V and 8 bases from J, with 10 bases in between. This CDR3 region has 12 residues. Germline loops: CDR1 SNHLY, CDR2 FYNNEI.

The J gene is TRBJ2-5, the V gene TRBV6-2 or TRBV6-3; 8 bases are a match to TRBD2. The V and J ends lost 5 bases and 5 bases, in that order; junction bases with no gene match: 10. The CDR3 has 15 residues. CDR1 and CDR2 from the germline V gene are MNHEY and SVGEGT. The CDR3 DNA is TGTGCCAGCAGTACCTCGGGACTAGTCGGGGAGACCCAGTACTTC. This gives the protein CASSTSGLVGETQYF.

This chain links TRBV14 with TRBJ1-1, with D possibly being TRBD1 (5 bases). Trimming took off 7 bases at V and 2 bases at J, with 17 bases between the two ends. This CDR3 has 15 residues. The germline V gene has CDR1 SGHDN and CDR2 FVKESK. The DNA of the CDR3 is TGTGCCAGCAAGGTTCTCGGGACTCCAAACACTGAAGCTTTCTTT. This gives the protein CASKVLGTPNTEAFF.

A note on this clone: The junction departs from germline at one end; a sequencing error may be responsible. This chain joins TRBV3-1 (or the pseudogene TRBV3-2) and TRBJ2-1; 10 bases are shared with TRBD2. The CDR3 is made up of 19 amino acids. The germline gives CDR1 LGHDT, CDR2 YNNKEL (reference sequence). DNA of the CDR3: TGTGCCAGCAGCGAAGATTTTCTGGAAAGCGGGGGGGCCTACAATGAGCAGTTCTTC. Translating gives CASSEDFLESGGAYNEQFF.

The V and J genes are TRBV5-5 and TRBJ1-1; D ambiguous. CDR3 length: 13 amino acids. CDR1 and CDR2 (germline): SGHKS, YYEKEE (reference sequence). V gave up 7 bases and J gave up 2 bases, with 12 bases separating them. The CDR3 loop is CASVSNRNTEAFF. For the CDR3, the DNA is TGTGCCAGCGTTTCCAACAGAAACACTGAAGCTTTCTTT. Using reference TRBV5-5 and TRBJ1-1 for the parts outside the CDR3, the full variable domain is DAGVTQSPTHLIKTRGQQVTLRCSPISGHKSVSWYQQVLGQGPQFIFQYYEKEERGRGNFPDRFSARQFPNYSSELNVNALLLGDSALYLCASVSNRNTEAFFGQGTRLTVV.

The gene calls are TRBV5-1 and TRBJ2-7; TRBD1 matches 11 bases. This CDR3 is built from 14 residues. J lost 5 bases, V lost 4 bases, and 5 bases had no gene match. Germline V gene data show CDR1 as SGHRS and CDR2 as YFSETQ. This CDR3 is CASSKDRGRHEQYF. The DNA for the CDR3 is TGCGCCAGCAGCAAGGACAGGGGGCGCCACGAGCAGTACTTC.

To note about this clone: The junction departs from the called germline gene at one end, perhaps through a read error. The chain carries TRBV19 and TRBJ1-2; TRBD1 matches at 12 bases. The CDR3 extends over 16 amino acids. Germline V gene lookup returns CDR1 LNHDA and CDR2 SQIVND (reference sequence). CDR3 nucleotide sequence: TGTGCCAGTAGTCGAAGCCACCGGGACAGGGGGCGACGTGTCGCCTTC. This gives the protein CASSRSHRDRGRRVAF.

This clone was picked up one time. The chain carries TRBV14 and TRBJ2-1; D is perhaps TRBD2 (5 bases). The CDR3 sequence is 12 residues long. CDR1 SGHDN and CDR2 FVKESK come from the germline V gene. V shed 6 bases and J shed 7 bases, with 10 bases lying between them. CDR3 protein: CASSRTGNEQFF. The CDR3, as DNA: TGTGCCAGCAGTCGCACGGGGAATGAGCAGTTCTTC.

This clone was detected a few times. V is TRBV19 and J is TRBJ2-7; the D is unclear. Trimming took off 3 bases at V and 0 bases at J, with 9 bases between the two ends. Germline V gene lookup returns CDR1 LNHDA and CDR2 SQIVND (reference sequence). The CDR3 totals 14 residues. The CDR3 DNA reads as TGTGCCAGTAGTATCTCTGTAGCCTCCTACGAGCAGTACTTC. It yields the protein CASSISVASYEQYF.

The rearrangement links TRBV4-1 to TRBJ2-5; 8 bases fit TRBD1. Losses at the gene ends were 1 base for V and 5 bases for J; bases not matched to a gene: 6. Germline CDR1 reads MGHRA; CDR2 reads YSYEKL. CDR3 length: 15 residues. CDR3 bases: TGCGCCAGCAGCCAAGTGACAGGGGAAGGTGAGACCCAGTACTTC. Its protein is CASSQVTGEGETQYF.

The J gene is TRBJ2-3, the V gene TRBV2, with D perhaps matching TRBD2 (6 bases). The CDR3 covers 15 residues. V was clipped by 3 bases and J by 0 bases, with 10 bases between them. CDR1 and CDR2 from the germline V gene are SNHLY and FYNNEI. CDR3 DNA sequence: TGTGCCAGCAGTGAGGGGGGTCCTAGCACAGATACGCAGTATTTT. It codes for CASSEGGPSTDTQYF.

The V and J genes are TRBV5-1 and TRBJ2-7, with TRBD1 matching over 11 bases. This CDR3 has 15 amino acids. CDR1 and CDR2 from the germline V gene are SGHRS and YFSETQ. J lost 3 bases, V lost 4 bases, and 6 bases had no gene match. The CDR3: CASSPSGTGGYEQYF. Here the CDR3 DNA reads TGCGCCAGCAGCCCATCCGGGACAGGGGGCTACGAGCAGTACTTC.

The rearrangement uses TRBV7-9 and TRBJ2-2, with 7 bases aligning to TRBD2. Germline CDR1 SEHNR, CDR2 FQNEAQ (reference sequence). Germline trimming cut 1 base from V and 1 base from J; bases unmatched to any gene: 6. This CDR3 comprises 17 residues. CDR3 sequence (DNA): TGTGCCAGCAGCTTAGACGGGCGGGAGTTGAACACCGGGGAGCTGTTTTTT. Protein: CASSLDGRELNTGELFF.

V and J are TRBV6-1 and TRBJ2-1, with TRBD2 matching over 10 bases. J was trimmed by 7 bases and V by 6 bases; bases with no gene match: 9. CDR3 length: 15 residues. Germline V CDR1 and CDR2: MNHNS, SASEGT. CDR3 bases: TGTGCCAGCAGGAAAGCGGGGGGGCCGGAGAATGAGCAGTTCTTC. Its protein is CASRKAGGPENEQFF.

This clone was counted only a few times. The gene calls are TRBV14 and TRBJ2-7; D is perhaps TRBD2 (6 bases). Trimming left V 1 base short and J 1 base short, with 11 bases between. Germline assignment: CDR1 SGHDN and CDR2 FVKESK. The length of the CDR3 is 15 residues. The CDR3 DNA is TGTGCCAGCAGCCAAGGGTGGGGACTTTCCTACGAGCAGTACTTC. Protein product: CASSQGWGLSYEQYF.

The CDR3 reads CASSSWTFANTGELFF. DNA for the CDR3: TGTGCCAGCAGCTCGTGGACATTCGCGAACACCGGGGAGCTGTTTTTT. The chain has TRBV11-2 and TRBJ2-2, with D perhaps TRBD1 (5 bases). This CDR3 contains 16 residues. The germline gives CDR1 SGHAT, CDR2 FQNNGV. The V and J ends lost 4 bases and 0 bases respectively, with 12 bases between them.

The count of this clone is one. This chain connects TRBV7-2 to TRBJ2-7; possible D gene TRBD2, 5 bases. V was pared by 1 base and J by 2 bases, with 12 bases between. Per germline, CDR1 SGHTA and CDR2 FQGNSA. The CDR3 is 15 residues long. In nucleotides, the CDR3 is TGTGCCAGCAGCTTAGTATCGGACTCCGCCTACGAGCAGTACTTC. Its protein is CASSLVSDSAYEQYF.